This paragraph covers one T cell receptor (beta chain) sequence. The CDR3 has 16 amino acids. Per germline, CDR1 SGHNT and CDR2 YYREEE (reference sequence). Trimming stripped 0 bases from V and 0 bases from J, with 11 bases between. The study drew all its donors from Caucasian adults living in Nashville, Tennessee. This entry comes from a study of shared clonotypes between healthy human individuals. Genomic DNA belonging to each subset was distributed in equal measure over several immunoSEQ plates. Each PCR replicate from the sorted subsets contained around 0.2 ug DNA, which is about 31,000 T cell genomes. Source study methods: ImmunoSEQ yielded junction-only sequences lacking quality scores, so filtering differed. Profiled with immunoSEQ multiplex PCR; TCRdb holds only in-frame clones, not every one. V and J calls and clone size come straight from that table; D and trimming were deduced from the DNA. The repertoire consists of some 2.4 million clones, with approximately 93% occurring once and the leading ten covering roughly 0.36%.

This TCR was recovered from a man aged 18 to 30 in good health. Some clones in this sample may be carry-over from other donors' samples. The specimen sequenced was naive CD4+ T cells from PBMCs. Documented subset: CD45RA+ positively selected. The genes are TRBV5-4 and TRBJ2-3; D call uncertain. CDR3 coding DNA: TGTGCCAGCAGCTTGGCCGGTGTAGCAAGCACAGATACGCAGTATTTT. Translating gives CASSLAGVASTDTQYF.